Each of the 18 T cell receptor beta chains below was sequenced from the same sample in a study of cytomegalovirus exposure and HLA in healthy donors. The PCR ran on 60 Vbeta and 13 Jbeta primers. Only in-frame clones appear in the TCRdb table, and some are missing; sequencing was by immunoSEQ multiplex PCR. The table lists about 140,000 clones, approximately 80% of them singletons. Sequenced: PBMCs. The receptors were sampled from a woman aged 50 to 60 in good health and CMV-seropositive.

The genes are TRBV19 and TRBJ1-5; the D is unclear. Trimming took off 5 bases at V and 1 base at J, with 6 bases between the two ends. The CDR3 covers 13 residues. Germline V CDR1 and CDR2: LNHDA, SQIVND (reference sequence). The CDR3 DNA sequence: TGTGCCAGTAGTTACAGCAGCAATCAGCCCCAGCATTTT. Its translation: CASSYSSNQPQHF. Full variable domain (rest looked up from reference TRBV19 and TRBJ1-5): DGGITQSPKYLFRKEGQNVTLSCEQNLNHDAMYWYRQDPGQGLRLIYYSQIVNDFQKGDIAEGYSVSREKKESFPLTVTSAQKNPTAFYLCASSYSSNQPQHFGDGTRLSIL.

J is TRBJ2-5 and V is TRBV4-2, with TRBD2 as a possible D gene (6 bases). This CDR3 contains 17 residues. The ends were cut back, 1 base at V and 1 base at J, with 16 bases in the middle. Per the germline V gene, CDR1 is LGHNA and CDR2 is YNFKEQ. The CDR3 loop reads CASSQGASGEPQETQYF. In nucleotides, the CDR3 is TGTGCCAGCAGCCAAGGGGCATCGGGGGAACCCCAAGAGACCCAGTACTTC.

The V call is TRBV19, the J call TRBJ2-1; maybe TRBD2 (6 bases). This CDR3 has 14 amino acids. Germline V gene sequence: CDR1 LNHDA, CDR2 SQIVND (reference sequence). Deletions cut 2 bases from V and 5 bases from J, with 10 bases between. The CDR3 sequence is CASSIRGGHNEQFF. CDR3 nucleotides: TGTGCCAGTAGTATACGGGGAGGCCACAATGAGCAGTTCTTC.

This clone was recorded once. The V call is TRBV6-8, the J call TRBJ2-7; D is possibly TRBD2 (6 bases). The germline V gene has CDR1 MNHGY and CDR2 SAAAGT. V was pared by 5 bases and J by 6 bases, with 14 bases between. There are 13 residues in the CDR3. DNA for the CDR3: TGTGCCAGCAGTCGGACTATTCGGAGCGAGCAGTACTTC. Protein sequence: CASSRTIRSEQYF.

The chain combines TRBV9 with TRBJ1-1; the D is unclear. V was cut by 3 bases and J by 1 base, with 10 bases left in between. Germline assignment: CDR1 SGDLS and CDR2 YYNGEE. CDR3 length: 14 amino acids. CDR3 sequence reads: CASSAGLGNTEAFF. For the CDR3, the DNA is TGTGCCAGCAGCGCTGGACTTGGGAACACTGAAGCTTTCTTT.

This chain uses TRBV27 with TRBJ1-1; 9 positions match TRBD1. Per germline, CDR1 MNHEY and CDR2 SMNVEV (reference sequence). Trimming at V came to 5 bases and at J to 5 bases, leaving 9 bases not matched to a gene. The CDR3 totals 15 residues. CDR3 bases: TGTGCCAGCAGTCCCGGGACAGGGAGCCGGACTGAAGCTTTCTTT. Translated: CASSPGTGSRTEAFF.

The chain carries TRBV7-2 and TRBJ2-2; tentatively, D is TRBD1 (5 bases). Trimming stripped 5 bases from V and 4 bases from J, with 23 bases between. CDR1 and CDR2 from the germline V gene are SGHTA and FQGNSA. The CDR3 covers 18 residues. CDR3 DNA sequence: TGTGCCAGCAGCCTCCAACCTCCCAGGGTCGCTCCCACCGGGGAGCTGTTTTTT. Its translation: CASSLQPPRVAPTGELFF.

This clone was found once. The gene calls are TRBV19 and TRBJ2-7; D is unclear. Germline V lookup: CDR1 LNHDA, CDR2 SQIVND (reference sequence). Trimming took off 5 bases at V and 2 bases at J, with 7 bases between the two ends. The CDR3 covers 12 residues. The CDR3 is CASSGGPYEQYF. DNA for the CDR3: TGTGCCAGTAGTGGCGGTCCCTACGAGCAGTACTTC.

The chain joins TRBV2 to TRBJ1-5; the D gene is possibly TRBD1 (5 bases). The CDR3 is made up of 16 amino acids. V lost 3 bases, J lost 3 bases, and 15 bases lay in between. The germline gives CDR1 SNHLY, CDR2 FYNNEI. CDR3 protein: CASSELFDRLNQPQHF. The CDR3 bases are TGTGCCAGCAGTGAGTTGTTTGACAGACTCAATCAGCCCCAGCATTTT. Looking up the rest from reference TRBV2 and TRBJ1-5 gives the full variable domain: EPEVTQTPSHQVTQMGQEVILRCVPISNHLYFYWYRQILGQKVEFLVSFYNNEISEKSEIFDDQFSVERPDGSNFTLKIRSTKLEDSAMYFCASSELFDRLNQPQHFGDGTRLSIL.

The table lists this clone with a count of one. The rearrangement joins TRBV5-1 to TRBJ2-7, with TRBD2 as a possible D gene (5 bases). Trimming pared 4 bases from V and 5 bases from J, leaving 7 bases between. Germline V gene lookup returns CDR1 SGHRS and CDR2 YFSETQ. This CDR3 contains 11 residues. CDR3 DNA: TGCGCCAGCAGCCCGGGGAACGAGCAGTACTTC. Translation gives CASSPGNEQYF.

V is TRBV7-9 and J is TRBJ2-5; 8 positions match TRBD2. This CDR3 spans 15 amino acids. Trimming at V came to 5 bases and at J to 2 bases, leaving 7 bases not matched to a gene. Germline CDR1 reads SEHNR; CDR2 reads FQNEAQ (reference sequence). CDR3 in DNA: TGTGCCAGCAGCCGAGTCGGACTAGCACAAGAGACCCAGTACTTC. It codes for CASSRVGLAQETQYF.

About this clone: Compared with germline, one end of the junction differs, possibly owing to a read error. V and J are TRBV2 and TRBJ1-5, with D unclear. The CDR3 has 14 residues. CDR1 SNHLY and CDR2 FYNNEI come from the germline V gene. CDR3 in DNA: TGTGCCGGCAGCGATTATGGGAGGGAACAGCCCCAGCATTTT. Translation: CAGSDYGREQPQHF.

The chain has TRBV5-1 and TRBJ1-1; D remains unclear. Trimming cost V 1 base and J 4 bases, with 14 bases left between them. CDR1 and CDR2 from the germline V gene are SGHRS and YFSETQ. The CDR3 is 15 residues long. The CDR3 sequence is CASSLSQTMGTEAFF. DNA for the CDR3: TGCGCCAGCAGCTTGTCCCAGACAATGGGCACTGAAGCTTTCTTT.

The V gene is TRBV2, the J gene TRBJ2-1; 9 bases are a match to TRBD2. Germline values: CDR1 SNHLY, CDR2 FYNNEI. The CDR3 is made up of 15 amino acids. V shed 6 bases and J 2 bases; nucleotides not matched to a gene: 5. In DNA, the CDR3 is TGTGCCAGCAGGGTAGGCGGGGGGGCCTACAATGAGCAGTTCTTC. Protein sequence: CASRVGGGAYNEQFF.

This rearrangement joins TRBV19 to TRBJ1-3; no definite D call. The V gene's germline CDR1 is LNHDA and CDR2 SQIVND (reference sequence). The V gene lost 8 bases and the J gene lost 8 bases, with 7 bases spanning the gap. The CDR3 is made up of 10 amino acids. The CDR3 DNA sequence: TGTGCCAGTTCCTCCGACACCATATATTTT. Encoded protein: CASSSDTIYF.

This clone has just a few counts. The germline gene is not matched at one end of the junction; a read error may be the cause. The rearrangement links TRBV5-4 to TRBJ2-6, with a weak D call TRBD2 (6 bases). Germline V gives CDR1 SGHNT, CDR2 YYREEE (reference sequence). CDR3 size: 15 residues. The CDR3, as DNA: TGTGCCAGCAGCTCCCCGGGGGTTGGGGCCAACGTCCCGACTTTC. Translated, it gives CASSSPGVGANVPTF. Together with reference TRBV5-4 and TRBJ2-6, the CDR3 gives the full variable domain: ETGVTQSPTHLIKTRGQQVTLRCSSQSGHNTVSWYQQALGQGPQFIFQYYREEENGRGNFPPRFSGLQFPNYSSELNVNALELDDSALYLCASSSPGVGANVPTFGAGSRLTVL.

The CDR3 DNA sequence: TGTGCCAGCAGTGGGCGGGCTAGCGGGGCCCAGGGAGAGACCCAGTACTTC. Encoded protein: CASSGRASGAQGETQYF. The chain uses TRBV6-1 and TRBJ2-5; 9 positions agree with TRBD2. Germline V gene sequence: CDR1 MNHNS, CDR2 SASEGT. Trimming cost V 4 bases and J 4 bases; bases outside gene matches: 13. The length of the CDR3 is 17 residues.

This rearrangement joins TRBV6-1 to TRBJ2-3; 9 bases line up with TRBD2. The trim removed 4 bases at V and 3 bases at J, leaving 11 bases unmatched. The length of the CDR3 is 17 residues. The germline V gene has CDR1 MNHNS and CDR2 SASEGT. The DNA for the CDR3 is TGTGCCAGCAGTGGTACTCGACTAGCGGAAAGTACAGATACGCAGTATTTT. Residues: CASSGTRLAESTDTQYF.